This TCR beta chain derives from a study of cytomegalovirus exposure and HLA in healthy donors. Study summary: Both the 120 or so validation repertoires and the 666 first-cohort repertoires used the same platform, as reported by a later analysis.

Notes on the study in general: Testing in vitro showed a few CMV-associated chains specific for CMV antigens. As was reported, the classifier diagnosed cytomegalovirus status with high specificity and sensitivity.

Sequencing was performed with immunoSEQ multiplex PCR; in TCRdb, only in-frame clones are kept and a portion is missing. This sample has roughly 130,000 clones, with 70% to 90% found just once. About this clone itself: No antigen is known for it.

From the roughly 110-subject validation cohort, which was separate from the roughly 670-subject first cohort, the donors were drawn. V lost 0 bases, J lost 1 base, and 7 bases lay in between. CDR1 and CDR2 (germline): ENHRY, SYGVKD. This CDR3 is 15 amino acids long. Sequenced: PBMCs. The genes are TRBV10-3 and TRBJ2-1; no firm D call. The clonotype originates from a woman aged 30 to 39 in good health and CMV-seropositive. CDR3 DNA sequence: TGTGCCATCAGTGAGTCATTACAATCCTACAATGAGCAGTTCTTC. Protein product: CAISESLQSYNEQFF.